Listed here is a single T cell receptor beta chain. Its antigen is currently unknown. The data were produced by immunoSEQ multiplex PCR, yet TCRdb's version contains in-frame clones alone and is incomplete. The profile shows just under 20,000 clones, around four fifths of them singletons. This entry belongs to a study of PD-1 blockade in classical Hodgkin lymphoma. Whole-study findings and limits: A reduction in baseline TCR diversity was reportedly seen in newly diagnosed patients relative to healthy donors. Still unresolved is the cause of the repertoire differences, which may be disease activity or prior therapy.

Indicated time point: newly diagnosed, previously untreated cHL patient sample. With magnetic negative selection, CD4+ T cells were purified from PBMCs that had been thawed. For comparison, PBMCs from newly diagnosed, untreated classical Hodgkin lymphoma were used. The CDR3 length is 15 residues. The sequence was obtained from a human donor with classical Hodgkin lymphoma. V usage is TRBV21-1 and J usage is TRBJ1-4. TRBV21-1 is given as a pseudogene. The sample comprised CD4+ T cells from blood. CDR3 amino acids: CASSKFAHRGEKLFF. The CDR3 nucleotides are TGTGCCAGCAGCAAATTTGCCCACCGCGGTGAAAAACTGTTTTTT.